This record looks at one TCR beta chain sequence and its context. These data are taken from a study of blood T cell repertoires in COVID-19. Whole-study context: From the United States, Italy and Spain came samples of acute and convalescent COVID-19. PBMCs, B-cell-depleted T cells, or T cells were the source of the cDNA or gDNA that made up the material.

The CDR3 is made up of 15 amino acids. The junction had 3 bases not matched to a gene; V was cut back by 4 bases and J by 6 bases. Germline V gene sequence: CDR1 ENHRY, CDR2 SYGVKD. As originally analysed: Nucleated cell counts were estimated from reference gene primer amplification. TCRdb keeps only in-frame clones here, not all; method: immunoSEQ multiplex PCR. That table gives V, J and clone size, and the DNA gave D and trimming. There are 95,000 to 100,000 clones in the sample; just under 85% occur only once, and about 10% lies in the top ten. This rearrangement joins TRBV10-3 to TRBJ2-1; 13 bases match TRBD2. Sequenced input: peripheral blood. This TCR derives from a man between 65 and 79 years old with acute or convalescent COVID-19. Written as DNA, the CDR3 is TGTGCCATCAGTGCTTGGACTAGCGGGAGCAATGAGCAGTTCTTC. It is translated as CAISAWTSGSNEQFF.